The 21 T cell receptor beta chains below come from one sample, sequenced in a study of CD8 T cells in Susac syndrome. Random hexamers were used to reverse transcribe about 0.45 to 1 ug of RNA. TCRdb re-called the immunoSEQ multiplex PCR reads through MiXCR, storing one row per CDR3 protein. Here the sample spans around 150,000 distinct CDR3 sequences, around 95% being singletons. The sample taken for sequencing was CD8+ T cells from PBMCs. Receptors were obtained from a human donor with Susac syndrome.

V usage is TRBV25-1 and J usage is TRBJ2-7; either TRBD1 or TRBD2 may fit D (5 bases each). Germline values: CDR1 MGHDK, CDR2 SYGVNS. Deletions cut 3 bases from V and 2 bases from J, with 8 bases between. The CDR3 covers 13 residues. The DNA for the CDR3 is TGTGCCAGCAGTGAGGGGGATCCCTACGAGCAGTACTTC. It specifies CASSEGDPYEQYF.

V usage is TRBV9 and J usage is TRBJ2-1, with TRBD2 identical over 13 bases. Trimming removed 0 bases from V and 3 bases from J; junction bases left unmatched: 6. Germline CDR1 reads SGDLS; CDR2 reads YYNGEE. There are 18 residues in the CDR3. CDR3 sequence: CASSVEGTSGTVYNEQFF. CDR3 DNA: TGTGCCAGCAGCGTAGAAGGGACTAGCGGGACCGTCTACAATGAGCAGTTCTTC.

This clonotype was seen only once. V gene TRBV28 combines with J gene TRBJ2-5, with D perhaps TRBD1 (5 bases). Per the germline V gene, CDR1 is MDHEN and CDR2 is SYDVKM. The CDR3 is 14 residues long. V was cut by 5 bases and J by 2 bases, with 12 bases left in between. CDR3 bases: TGTGCCAGCAGTCCCCCGACAGAGCAAGAGACCCAGTACTTC. This sequence encodes CASSPPTEQETQYF.

The chain recombines TRBV4-1 with TRBJ1-1, with D perhaps TRBD1 (6 bases). Deletions cut 0 bases from V and 6 bases from J, with 14 bases between. The CDR3 length is 15 residues. Per the germline V gene, CDR1 is MGHRA and CDR2 is YSYEKL. The CDR3 DNA sequence: TGCGCCAGCAGCCAAGAGATGGCAGGGGTTGCTGAAGCTTTCTTT. As protein: CASSQEMAGVAEAFF.

The chain joins TRBV7-9 to TRBJ2-3, with D possibly matching TRBD2 (6 bases). V lost 1 base, J lost 1 base, and 9 bases lay in between. The germline V gene has CDR1 SEHNR and CDR2 FQNEAQ (reference sequence). CDR3 size: 15 residues. CDR3 region: CASSLGEVRTDTQYF. The CDR3 DNA follows: TGTGCCAGCAGCTTAGGGGAGGTCCGCACAGATACGCAGTATTTT.

This rearrangement joins TRBV5-1 to TRBJ2-1, with D possibly TRBD1 on 5 matching bases. The CDR3 is 15 amino acids. Trimming stripped 1 base from V and 4 bases from J, with 12 bases between. Germline CDR1 reads SGHRS; CDR2 reads YFSETQ. The CDR3 spells CASSLFQGLYNEQFF. The CDR3 DNA reads as TGCGCCAGCAGCTTGTTCCAGGGCCTATACAATGAGCAGTTCTTC.

V and J are TRBV7-9 and TRBJ1-1; tentatively, D is TRBD1 (6 bases). CDR3 length: 14 amino acids. V was cut by 2 bases and J by 4 bases, with 11 bases left in between. Germline CDR1 and CDR2: SEHNR and FQNEAQ (reference sequence). The CDR3 coding sequence is TGTGCCAGCAGCTTACTAACAGGGTCCACTGAAGCTTTCTTT. It codes for CASSLLTGSTEAFF.

This rearrangement joins TRBV20-1 to TRBJ2-7; 14 bases map to TRBD2. The CDR3 runs to 18 residues. In germline, CDR1 is DFQATT, CDR2 SNEGSKA (reference sequence). Trimming took 6 bases from V and 3 from J; bases not matched to a gene: 16. The CDR3 sequence: CSADHKEGLAGVLYEQYF. The CDR3 nucleotides are TGCAGTGCGGATCACAAAGAGGGACTAGCGGGAGTGCTCTACGAGCAGTACTTC.

The chain links TRBV6-5 to TRBJ1-2; unclear D gene. The CDR3 is made up of 11 amino acids. Germline CDR1 and CDR2: MNHEY and SVGAGI. V was shortened by 9 bases and J by 6 bases, with 11 bases between the two germline ends. The CDR3 nucleotides are TGTGCCAGTTTTACTGGGGATGGCTACACCTTC. Translated: CASFTGDGYTF.

The chain has TRBV30 and TRBJ1-2; D call uncertain. CDR3 length: 13 residues. The V and J ends lost 0 bases and 4 bases respectively, with 9 bases between them. In germline, CDR1 is GTSNPN, CDR2 SVGIG (reference sequence). The CDR3 DNA reads TGTGCCTGGAGTGTACGGGTTGGCTATGGCTACACCTTC. Protein product: CAWSVRVGYGYTF.

The chain employs TRBV18 and TRBJ2-4, with D unresolved. The germline V gene encodes CDR1 KGHSH and CDR2 LQKENI. V was cut by 3 bases and J by 2 bases, with 11 bases left in between. CDR3 size: 15 residues. CDR3 DNA: TGTGCCAGCTCACCTAAGGGTTTAACCAAAAACATTCAGTACTTC. It specifies CASSPKGLTKNIQYF.

The rearrangement uses TRBV30 and TRBJ1-1; a weak D match, TRBD1 (5 bases). This CDR3 is built from 12 residues. Germline V CDR1 and CDR2: GTSNPN, SVGIG (reference sequence). V was cut by 2 bases and J by 3 bases, with 7 bases left in between. Here the CDR3 reads CAWSRGDTEAFF. Written as DNA, the CDR3 is TGTGCCTGGAGTCGGGGGGACACTGAAGCTTTCTTT.

CDR3: CASSPWGKGETQYF. The CDR3 nucleotides read TGTGCCAGCAGCCCCTGGGGTAAGGGAGAGACCCAGTACTTC. The chain links TRBV9 to TRBJ2-5; D unresolved. Germline CDR1 reads SGDLS; CDR2 reads YYNGEE. The CDR3 runs to 14 residues. V lost 4 bases, J lost 4 bases, and 14 bases lay in between.

This chain links TRBV28 with TRBJ2-5; 10 bases map to TRBD2. The CDR3 spans 15 residues. J was trimmed by 5 bases and V by 2 bases; bases with no gene match: 5. Per germline, CDR1 MDHEN and CDR2 SYDVKM. CDR3 DNA sequence: TGTGCCAGCAGTTTAAGCGGGAGGGGGCAGGAGACCCAGTACTTC. It is translated as CASSLSGRGQETQYF.

This clonotype was observed once. This chain connects TRBV18 to TRBJ2-3; tentative D call: TRBD1 (6 bases). Trimming stripped 3 bases from V and 5 bases from J, with 18 bases between. Germline CDR1 is KGHSH and CDR2 is LQKENI. The CDR3 loop spans 16 amino acids. This chain's CDR3 is CASSPVEGQERDTQYF. The DNA for the CDR3 is TGTGCCAGCTCACCCGTTGAGGGACAAGAACGAGATACGCAGTATTTT.

Worth noting for this clonotype: The junction departs from germline at one end; a sequencing error may be responsible. This chain uses TRBV7-7 with TRBJ2-2; 7 positions agree with TRBD1. Germline assignment: CDR1 SSHAT and CDR2 FNYEAQ (reference sequence). The CDR3 is 14 amino acids. CDR3 region: CASSEGQRTGELFF. DNA for the CDR3: TGTGCTAGCAGCGAGGGACAGCGCACCGGGGAGCTGTTTTTT.

The chain uses TRBV19 and TRBJ1-1; the D is unclear. The germline CDR1 and CDR2 sequences are LNHDA and SQIVND (reference sequence). The CDR3 has 14 amino acids. Trimming pared 0 bases from V and 8 bases from J, leaving 13 bases between. The CDR3 DNA follows: TGTGCCAGTAGTATAGATTTGGTACAGCCGGAAGCTTTCTTT. Its translation is CASSIDLVQPEAFF.

V gene TRBV4-1 combines with J gene TRBJ2-5, with 7 bases matching TRBD2. The V gene's germline CDR1 is MGHRA and CDR2 YSYEKL. The CDR3 totals 14 residues. V shed 5 bases, J shed 5 bases, and the junction held 8 bases outside the gene matches. CDR3 amino acids: CASSGPGEGETQYF. For the CDR3, the DNA is TGCGCCAGCAGCGGTCCCGGGGAGGGTGAGACCCAGTACTTC.

The chain employs TRBV15 and TRBJ2-7; D is possibly TRBD1 or TRBD2 (6 bases each). Germline lookup yields CDR1 LNHNV and CDR2 YYDKDF (reference sequence). V shed 4 bases and J shed 5 bases, with 18 bases lying between them. This CDR3 spans 15 amino acids. The CDR3 DNA sequence: TGTGCCACCAGCATCGTGGGGGGCATAAAGGACGAGCAGTACTTC. Protein: CATSIVGGIKDEQYF. The variable domain in full, with the rest retrieved from reference TRBV15 and TRBJ2-7, is DAMVIQNPRYQVTQFGKPVTLSCSQTLNHNVMYWYQQKSSQAPKLLFHYYDKDFNNEADTPDNFQSRRPNTSFCFLDIRSPGLGDTAMYLCATSIVGGIKDEQYFGPGTRLTVT.

This chain uses TRBV2 with TRBJ2-3; 9 positions agree with TRBD2. This CDR3 is built from 16 residues. With V trimmed by 6 bases and J by 2 bases, 9 bases remained unmatched. Germline V gives CDR1 SNHLY, CDR2 FYNNEI. DNA for the CDR3: TGTGCCAGCAGCAAGGATAGCGGGAGAATCACAGATACGCAGTATTTT. Translating it yields CASSKDSGRITDTQYF.

This chain connects TRBV20-1 to TRBJ2-2; D unresolved. The V and J ends lost 0 bases and 7 bases respectively, with 9 bases between them. The CDR3 has 13 residues. Germline loops: CDR1 DFQATT, CDR2 SNEGSKA (reference sequence). In DNA, the CDR3 is TGCAGTGCTAGAGAAATAGTAGGCGGGGAGCTGTTTTTT. Its protein is CSAREIVGGELFF.